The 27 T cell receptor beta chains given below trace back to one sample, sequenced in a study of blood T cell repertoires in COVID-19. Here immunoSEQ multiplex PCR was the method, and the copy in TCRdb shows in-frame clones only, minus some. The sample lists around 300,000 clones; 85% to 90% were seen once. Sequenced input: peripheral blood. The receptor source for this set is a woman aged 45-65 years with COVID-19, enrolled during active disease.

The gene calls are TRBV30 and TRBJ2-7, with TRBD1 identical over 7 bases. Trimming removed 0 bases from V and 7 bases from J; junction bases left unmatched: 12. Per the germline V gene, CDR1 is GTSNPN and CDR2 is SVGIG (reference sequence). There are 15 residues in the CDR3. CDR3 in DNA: TGTGCCTGGAGTGTACAGTATGGCAGGGGGAATGAGCAGTACTTC. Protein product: CAWSVQYGRGNEQYF.

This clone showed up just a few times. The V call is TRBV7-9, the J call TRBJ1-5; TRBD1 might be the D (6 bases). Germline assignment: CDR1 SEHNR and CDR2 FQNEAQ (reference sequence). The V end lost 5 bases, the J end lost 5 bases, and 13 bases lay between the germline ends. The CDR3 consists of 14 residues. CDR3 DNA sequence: TGTGCCAGCAGCGCACAGGGTAGGCATCAGCCCCAGCATTTT. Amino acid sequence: CASSAQGRHQPQHF.

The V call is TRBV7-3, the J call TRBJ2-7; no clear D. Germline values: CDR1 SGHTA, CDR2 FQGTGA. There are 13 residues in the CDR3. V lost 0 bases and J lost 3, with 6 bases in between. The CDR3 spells CASSLTGGYEQYF. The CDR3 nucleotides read TGTGCCAGCAGCTTAACAGGCGGCTACGAGCAGTACTTC.

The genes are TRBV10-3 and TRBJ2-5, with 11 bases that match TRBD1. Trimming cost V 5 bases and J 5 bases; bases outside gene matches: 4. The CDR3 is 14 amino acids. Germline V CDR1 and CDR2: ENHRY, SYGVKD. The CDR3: CAISRTGGVETQYF. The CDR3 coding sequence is TGTGCCATCAGTCGGACAGGGGGCGTGGAGACCCAGTACTTC.

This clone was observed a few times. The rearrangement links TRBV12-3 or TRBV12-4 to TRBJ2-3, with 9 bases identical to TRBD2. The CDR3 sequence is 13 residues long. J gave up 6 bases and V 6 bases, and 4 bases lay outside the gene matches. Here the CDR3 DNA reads TGTGCCAGCAGCCTAGGACTAGCGGATACGCAGTATTTT. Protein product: CASSLGLADTQYF.

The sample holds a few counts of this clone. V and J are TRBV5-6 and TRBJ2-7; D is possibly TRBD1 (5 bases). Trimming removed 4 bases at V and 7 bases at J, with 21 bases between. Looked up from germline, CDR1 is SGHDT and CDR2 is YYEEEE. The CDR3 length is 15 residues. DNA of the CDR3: TGTGCCAGCAGCCCTCGGGTGGGGCCCAAAAGGGAGCAGTACTTC. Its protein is CASSPRVGPKREQYF.

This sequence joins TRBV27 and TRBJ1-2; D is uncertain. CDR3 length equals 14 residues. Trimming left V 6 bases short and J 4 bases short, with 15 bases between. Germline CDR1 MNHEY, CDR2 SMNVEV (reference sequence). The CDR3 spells CASSPLMELYGYTF. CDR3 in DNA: TGTGCCAGCAGCCCGCTAATGGAGCTCTATGGCTACACCTTC.

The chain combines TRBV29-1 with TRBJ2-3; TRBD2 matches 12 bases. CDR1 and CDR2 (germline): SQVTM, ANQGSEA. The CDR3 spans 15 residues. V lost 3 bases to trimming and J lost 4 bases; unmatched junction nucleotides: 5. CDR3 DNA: TGCAGCGTTGACCGACTAGCGGGAGATCCAGATACGCAGTATTTT. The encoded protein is CSVDRLAGDPDTQYF.

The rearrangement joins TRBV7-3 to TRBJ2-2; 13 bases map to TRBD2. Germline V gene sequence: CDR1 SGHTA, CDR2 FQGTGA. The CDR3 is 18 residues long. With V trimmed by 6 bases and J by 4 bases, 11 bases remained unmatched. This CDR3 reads CASRPPGLAGPGTGELFF. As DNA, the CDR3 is TGTGCCAGCAGGCCTCCGGGACTAGCGGGACCGGGCACCGGGGAGCTGTTTTTT.

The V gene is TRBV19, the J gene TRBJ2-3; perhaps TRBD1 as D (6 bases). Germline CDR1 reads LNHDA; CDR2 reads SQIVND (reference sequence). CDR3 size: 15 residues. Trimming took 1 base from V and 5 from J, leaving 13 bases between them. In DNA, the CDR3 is TGTGCCAGTAGTATAGCTAGTCAGGGGCAAGATACGCAGTATTTT. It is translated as CASSIASQGQDTQYF.

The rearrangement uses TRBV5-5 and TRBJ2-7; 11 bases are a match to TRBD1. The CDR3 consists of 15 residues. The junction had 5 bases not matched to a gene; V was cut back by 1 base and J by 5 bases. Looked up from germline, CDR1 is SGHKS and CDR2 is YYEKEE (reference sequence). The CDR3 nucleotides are TGTGCCAGCAGCTTGTTGGACAGGGGGCCCGACGAGCAGTACTTC. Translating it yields CASSLLDRGPDEQYF.

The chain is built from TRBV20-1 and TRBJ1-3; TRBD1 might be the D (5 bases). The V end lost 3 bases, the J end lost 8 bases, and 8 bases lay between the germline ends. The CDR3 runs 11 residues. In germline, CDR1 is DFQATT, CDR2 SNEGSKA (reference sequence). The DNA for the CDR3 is TGCAGTGCTAGCCGGGGGTACACCATATATTTT. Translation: CSASRGYTIYF.

Here the CDR3 DNA reads TGTGCCAGCAGCCAAGATTCTACGTTCGGCGGGAGGGCCTACAATGAGCAGTTCTTC. It translates to CASSQDSTFGGRAYNEQFF. This chain connects TRBV14 to TRBJ2-1, with 9 bases identical to TRBD2. After removal of 0 bases from V and 2 bases from J, the junction contained 11 bases not matched to a gene. CDR1 and CDR2 (germline): SGHDN, FVKESK. The CDR3 is made up of 19 amino acids.

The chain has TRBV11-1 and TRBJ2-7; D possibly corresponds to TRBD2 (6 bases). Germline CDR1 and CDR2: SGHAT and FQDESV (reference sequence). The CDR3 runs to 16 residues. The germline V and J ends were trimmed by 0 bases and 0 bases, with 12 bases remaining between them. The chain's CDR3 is CASSLALASSSYEQYF. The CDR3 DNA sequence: TGTGCCAGCAGCTTAGCGCTAGCGTCGAGCTCCTACGAGCAGTACTTC.

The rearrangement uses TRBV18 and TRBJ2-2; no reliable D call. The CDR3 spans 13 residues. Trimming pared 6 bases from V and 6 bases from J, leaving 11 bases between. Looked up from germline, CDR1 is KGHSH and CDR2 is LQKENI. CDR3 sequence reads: CASSEWSAGELFF. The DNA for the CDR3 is TGTGCCAGCTCCGAGTGGAGCGCCGGGGAGCTGTTTTTT.

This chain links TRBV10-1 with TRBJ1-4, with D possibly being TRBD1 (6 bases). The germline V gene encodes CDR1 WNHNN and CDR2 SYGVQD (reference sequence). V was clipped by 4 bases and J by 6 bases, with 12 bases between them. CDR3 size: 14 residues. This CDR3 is CASSAAGVDEKLFF. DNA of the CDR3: TGCGCCAGCAGTGCGGCAGGGGTAGATGAAAAACTGTTTTTT.

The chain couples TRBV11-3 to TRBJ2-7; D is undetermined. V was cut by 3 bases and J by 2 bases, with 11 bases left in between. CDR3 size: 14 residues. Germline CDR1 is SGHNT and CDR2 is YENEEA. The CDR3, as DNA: TGTGCCAGCAGCTTGGCAGGCCTTGCCTACGAGCAGTACTTC. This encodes CASSLAGLAYEQYF.

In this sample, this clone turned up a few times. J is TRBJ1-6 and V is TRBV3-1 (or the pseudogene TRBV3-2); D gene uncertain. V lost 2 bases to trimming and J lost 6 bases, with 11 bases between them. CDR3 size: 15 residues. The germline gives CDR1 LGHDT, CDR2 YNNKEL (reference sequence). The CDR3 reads CASSQRSTRNSPLHF. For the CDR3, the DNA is TGTGCCAGCAGCCAAAGGTCGACACGTAATTCACCCCTCCACTTT.

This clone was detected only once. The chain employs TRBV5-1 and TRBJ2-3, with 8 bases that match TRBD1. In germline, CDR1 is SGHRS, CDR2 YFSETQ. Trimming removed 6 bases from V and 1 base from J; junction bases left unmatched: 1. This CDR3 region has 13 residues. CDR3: CASKGQGTDTQYF. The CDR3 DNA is TGCGCCAGCAAGGGACAGGGCACAGATACGCAGTATTTT.

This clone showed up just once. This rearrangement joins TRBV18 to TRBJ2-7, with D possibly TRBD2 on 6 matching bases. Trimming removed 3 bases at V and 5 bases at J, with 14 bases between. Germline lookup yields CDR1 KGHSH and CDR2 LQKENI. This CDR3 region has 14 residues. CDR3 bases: TGTGCCAGCTCACCGGGACCTAGCGAGGACGAGCAGTACTTC. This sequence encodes CASSPGPSEDEQYF. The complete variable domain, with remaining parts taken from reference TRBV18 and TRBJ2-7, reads NAGVMQNPRHLVRRRGQEARLRCSPMKGHSHVYWYRQLPEEGLKFMVYLQKENIIDESGMPKERFSAEFPKEGPSILRIQQVVRGDSAAYFCASSPGPSEDEQYFGPGTRLTVT.

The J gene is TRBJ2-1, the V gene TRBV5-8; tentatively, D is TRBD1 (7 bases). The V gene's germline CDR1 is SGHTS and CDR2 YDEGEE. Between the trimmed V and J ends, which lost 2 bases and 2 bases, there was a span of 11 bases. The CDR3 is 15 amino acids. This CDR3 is CASSLSGGTYNEQFF. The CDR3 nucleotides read TGTGCCAGCAGCTTATCAGGGGGGACCTACAATGAGCAGTTCTTC.

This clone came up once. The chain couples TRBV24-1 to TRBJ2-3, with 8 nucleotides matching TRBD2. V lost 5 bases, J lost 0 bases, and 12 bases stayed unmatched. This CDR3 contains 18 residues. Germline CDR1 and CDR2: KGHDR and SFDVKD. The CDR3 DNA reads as TGTGCCACCAGTGCGAAACGGGAGGGCAGGACGAGCACAGATACGCAGTATTTT. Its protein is CATSAKREGRTSTDTQYF.

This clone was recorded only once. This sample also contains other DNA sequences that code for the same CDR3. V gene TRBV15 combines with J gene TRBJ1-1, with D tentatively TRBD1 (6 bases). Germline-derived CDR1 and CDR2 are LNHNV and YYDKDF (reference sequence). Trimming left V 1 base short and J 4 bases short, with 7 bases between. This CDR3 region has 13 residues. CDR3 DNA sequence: TGTGCCACCAGCAGAGGAGGGGGCACTGAAGCTTTCTTT. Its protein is CATSRGGGTEAFF.

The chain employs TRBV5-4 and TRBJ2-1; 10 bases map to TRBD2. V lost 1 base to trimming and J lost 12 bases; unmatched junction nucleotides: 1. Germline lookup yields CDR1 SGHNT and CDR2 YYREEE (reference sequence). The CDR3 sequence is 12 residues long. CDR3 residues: CASSLLAGGQFF. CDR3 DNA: TGTGCCAGCAGCTTGTTAGCGGGAGGGCAGTTCTTC.

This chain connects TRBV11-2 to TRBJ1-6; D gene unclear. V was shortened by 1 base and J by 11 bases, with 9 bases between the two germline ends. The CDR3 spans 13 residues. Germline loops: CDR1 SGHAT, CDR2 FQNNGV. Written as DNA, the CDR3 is TGTGCCAGCAGCTTAGGAGTTGTTACACCCCTCCACTTT. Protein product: CASSLGVVTPLHF.

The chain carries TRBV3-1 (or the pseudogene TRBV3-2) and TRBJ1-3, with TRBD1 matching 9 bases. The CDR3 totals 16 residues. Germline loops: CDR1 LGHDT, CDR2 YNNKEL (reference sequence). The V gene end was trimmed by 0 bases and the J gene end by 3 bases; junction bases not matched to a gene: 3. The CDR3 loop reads CASSQEDRGYGNTIYF. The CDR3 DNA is TGTGCCAGCAGCCAAGAAGACAGGGGGTATGGAAACACCATATATTTT.

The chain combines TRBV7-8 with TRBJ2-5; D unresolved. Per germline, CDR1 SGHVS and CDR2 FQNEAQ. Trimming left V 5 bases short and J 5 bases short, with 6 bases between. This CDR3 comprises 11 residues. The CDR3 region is CASSPFETQYF. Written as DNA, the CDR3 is TGTGCCAGCAGCCCGTTTGAGACCCAGTACTTC.